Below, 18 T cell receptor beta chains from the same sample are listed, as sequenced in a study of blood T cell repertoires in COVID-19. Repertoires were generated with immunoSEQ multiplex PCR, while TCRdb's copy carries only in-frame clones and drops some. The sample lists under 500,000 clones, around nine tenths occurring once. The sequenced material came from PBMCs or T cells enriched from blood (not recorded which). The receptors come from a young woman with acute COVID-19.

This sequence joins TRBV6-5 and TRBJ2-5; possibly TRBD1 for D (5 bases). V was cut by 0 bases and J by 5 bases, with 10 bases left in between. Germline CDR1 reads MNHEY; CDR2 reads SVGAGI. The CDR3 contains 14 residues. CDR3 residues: CASSYSRQRETQYF. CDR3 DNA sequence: TGTGCCAGCAGTTACTCGAGACAGAGGGAGACCCAGTACTTC.

CDR3 in amino acids: CAISDVAGLGNTIYF. In DNA form, the CDR3 reads TGTGCCATCAGTGATGTTGCGGGGTTGGGAAACACCATATATTTT. This chain connects TRBV10-3 to TRBJ1-3; D unresolved. CDR3 length: 15 amino acids. Germline loops: CDR1 ENHRY, CDR2 SYGVKD. V dropped 3 bases and J dropped 4 bases, with 13 bases sitting between them.

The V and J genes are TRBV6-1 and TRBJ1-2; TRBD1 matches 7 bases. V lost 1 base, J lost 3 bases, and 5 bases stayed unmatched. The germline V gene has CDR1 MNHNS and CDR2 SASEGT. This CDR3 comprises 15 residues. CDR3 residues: CASSEVDRAYYGYTF. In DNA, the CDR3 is TGTGCCAGCAGTGAAGTTGACAGGGCCTACTATGGCTACACCTTC.

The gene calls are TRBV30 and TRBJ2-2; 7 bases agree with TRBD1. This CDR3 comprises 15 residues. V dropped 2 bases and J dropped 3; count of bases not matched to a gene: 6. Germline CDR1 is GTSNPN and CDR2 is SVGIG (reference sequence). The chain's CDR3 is CAWSTGQIDTGELFF. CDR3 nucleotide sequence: TGTGCCTGGAGTACGGGACAGATAGACACCGGGGAGCTGTTTTTT.

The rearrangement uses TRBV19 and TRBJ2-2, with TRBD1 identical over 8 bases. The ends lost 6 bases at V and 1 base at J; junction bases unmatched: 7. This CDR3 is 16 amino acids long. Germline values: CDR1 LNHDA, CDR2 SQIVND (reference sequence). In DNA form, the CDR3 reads TGTGCCAGTAGCACACGGACAGGGAAGAACACCGGGGAGCTGTTTTTT. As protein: CASSTRTGKNTGELFF.

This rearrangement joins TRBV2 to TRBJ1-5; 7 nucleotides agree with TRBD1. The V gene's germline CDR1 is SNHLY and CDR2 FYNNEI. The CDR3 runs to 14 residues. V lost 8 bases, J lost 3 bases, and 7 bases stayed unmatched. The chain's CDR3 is CASESRGNNQPQHF. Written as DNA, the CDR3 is TGTGCCAGCGAGTCCAGGGGGAACAATCAGCCCCAGCATTTT. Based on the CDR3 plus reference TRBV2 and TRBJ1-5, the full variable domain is EPEVTQTPSHQVTQMGQEVILRCVPISNHLYFYWYRQILGQKVEFLVSFYNNEISEKSEIFDDQFSVERPDGSNFTLKIRSTKLEDSAMYFCASESRGNNQPQHFGDGTRLSIL.

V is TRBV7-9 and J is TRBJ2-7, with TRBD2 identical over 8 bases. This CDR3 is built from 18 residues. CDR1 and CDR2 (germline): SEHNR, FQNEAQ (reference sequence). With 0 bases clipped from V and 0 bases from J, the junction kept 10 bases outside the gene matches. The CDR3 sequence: CASSLAFLAGLSSYEQYF. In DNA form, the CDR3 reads TGTGCCAGCAGCTTAGCATTTCTAGCGGGCTTGAGCTCCTACGAGCAGTACTTC.

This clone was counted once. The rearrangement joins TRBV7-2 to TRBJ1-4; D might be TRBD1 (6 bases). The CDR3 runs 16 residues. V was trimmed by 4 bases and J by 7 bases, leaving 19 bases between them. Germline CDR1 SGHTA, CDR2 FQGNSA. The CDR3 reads CASSSRPIRTAEKLFF. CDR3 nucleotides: TGTGCCAGCAGCTCTCGCCCCATAAGGACAGCTGAAAAACTGTTTTTT.

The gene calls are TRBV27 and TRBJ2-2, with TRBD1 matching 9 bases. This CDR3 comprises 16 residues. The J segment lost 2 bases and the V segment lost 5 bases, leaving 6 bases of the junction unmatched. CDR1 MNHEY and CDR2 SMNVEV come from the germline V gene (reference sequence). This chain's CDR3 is CASSPGQGINTGELFF. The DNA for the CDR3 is TGTGCCAGCAGTCCGGGACAGGGAATAAACACCGGGGAGCTGTTTTTT.

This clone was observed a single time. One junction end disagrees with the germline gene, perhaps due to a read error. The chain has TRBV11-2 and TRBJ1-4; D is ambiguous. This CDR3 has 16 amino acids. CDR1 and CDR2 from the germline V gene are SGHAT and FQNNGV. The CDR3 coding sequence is TGTGCCAGCAGCTTATTGTTGTGGGATACTAGTGAAAAACTGTTTTTT. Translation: CASSLLLWDTSEKLFF.

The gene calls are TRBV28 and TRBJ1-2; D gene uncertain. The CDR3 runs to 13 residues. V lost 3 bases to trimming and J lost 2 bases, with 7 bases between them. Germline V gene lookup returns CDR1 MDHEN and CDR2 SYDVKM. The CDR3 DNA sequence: TGTGCCAGCAGTTTCCTCGGGAACTATGGCTACACCTTC. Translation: CASSFLGNYGYTF.

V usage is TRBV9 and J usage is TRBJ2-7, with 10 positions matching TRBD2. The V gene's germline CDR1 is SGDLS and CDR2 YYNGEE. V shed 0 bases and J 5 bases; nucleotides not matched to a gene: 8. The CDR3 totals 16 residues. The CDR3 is CASSVAPSGGRNEQYF. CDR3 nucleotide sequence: TGTGCCAGCAGCGTAGCTCCTAGCGGGGGAAGGAACGAGCAGTACTTC.

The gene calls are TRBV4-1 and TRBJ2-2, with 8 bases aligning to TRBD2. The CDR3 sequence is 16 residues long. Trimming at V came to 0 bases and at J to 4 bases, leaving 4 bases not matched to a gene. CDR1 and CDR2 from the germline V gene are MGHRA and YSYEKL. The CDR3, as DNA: TGCGCCAGCAGCCAAGAAGGCGGGAGGCCCACCGGGGAGCTGTTTTTT. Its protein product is CASSQEGGRPTGELFF.

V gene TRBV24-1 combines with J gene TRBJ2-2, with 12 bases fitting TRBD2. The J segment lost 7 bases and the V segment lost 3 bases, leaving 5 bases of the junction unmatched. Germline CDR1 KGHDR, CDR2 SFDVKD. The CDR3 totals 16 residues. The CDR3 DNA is TGTGCCACCAGTGATCAAACTAGCGGGAGGAACGGGGAGCTGTTTTTT. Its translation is CATSDQTSGRNGELFF.

CDR3 sequence reads: CASRPGGGVNTEAFF. The CDR3 region has the DNA TGTGCCAGCAGACCCGGGGGGGGAGTGAACACTGAAGCTTTCTTT. The chain carries TRBV7-2 and TRBJ1-1; D might be TRBD1 (5 bases). Germline CDR1 reads SGHTA; CDR2 reads FQGNSA. With 6 bases removed from V and 0 bases from J, the gap between germline ends came to 14 bases. The CDR3 has 15 amino acids.

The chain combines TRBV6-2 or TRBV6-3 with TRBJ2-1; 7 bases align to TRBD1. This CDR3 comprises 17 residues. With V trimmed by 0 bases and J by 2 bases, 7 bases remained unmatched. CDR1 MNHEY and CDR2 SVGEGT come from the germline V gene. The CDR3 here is CASSYSRDSYTYNEQFF. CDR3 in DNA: TGTGCCAGCAGTTACTCGAGGGACAGTTATACCTACAATGAGCAGTTCTTC.

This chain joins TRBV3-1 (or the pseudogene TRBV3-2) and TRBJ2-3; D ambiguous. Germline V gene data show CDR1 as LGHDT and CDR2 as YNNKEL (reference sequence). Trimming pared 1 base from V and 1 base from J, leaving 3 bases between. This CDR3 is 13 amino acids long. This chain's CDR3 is CASSQAGTDTQYF. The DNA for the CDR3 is TGTGCCAGCAGCCAAGCAGGCACAGATACGCAGTATTTT.

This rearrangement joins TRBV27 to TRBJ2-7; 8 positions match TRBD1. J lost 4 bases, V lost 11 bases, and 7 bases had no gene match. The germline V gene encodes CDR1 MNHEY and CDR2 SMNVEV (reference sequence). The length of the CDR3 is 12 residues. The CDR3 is CAVGQGRYEQYF. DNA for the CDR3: TGTGCCGTCGGACAGGGTCGGTACGAGCAGTACTTC.